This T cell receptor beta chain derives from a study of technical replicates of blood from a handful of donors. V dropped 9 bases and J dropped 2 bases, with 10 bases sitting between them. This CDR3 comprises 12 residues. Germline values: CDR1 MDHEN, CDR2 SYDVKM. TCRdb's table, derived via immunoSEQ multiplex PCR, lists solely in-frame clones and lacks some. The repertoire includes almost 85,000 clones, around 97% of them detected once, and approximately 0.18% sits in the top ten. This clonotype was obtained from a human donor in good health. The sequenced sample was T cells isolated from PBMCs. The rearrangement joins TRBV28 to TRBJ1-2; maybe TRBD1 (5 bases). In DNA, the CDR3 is TGTGCCAGTACAAGACAGAACTATGGCTACACCTTC. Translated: CASTRQNYGYTF.